The 10 T cell receptor beta chains given below trace back to one sample, sequenced in a study of cytomegalovirus exposure and HLA in healthy donors. 13 Jbeta primers and 60 Vbeta primers were used for the PCR. Clones were read by immunoSEQ multiplex PCR, and TCRdb kept only the in-frame ones, dropping some. Of about 190,000 clones listed, roughly 80% are singletons. Sequencing was carried out using PBMCs. These receptors were collected from a woman under 30 in good health and CMV-seronegative.

The J gene is TRBJ2-1, the V gene TRBV28; 11 positions agree with TRBD2. The CDR3 has 17 residues. Trimming at V came to 6 bases and at J to 1 base, leaving 8 bases not matched to a gene. Germline CDR1 MDHEN, CDR2 SYDVKM. The CDR3 protein is CASRGEGLAVSYNEQFF. The CDR3 DNA reads TGTGCCAGCAGAGGTGAGGGACTAGCGGTATCCTACAATGAGCAGTTCTTC.

This chain joins TRBV29-1 and TRBJ2-5; D is unclear. The CDR3 is made up of 11 amino acids. Trimming removed 3 bases at V and 0 bases at J, with 2 bases between. CDR1 is SQVTM and CDR2 is ANQGSEA in the germline V gene. CDR3 loop: CSVDYQETQYF. CDR3 bases: TGCAGCGTTGACTACCAAGAGACCCAGTACTTC.

The J gene is TRBJ1-6, the V gene TRBV12-1; TRBD1 is the table's D call, not checked against the DNA. TRBV12-1 corresponds to a pseudogene. This CDR3 region has 16 residues. The CDR3 bases are TGTGCCAGCACCGCGGACAGGGTCGAATATAATTCACCCCTCCACTTT. Its translation: CASTADRVEYNSPLHF.

The rearrangement links TRBV5-1 to TRBJ1-2; weak D call: TRBD1 (5 bases). V was trimmed by 4 bases and J by 8 bases, leaving 24 bases between them. Germline V CDR1 and CDR2: SGHRS, YFSETQ. The CDR3 is 16 residues long. The CDR3 coding sequence is TGCGCCAGCAGCCGTAAATCCTACCAGGACATTAGCGGCTACACCTTC. This translates into CASSRKSYQDISGYTF.

In the case of this clone: The same CDR3 arises from other DNA sequences in this sample as well. This chain joins TRBV7-2 and TRBJ2-7, with 8 positions matching TRBD1. The trim removed 6 bases at V and 0 bases at J, leaving 4 bases unmatched. The CDR3 has 14 residues. Germline V gene data show CDR1 as SGHTA and CDR2 as FQGNSA. Here the CDR3 reads CASSRTGSSYEQYF. The CDR3 nucleotides read TGTGCCAGCAGTCGGACAGGGAGCTCCTACGAGCAGTACTTC.

The chain couples TRBV6-5 to TRBJ1-1; 10 bases align to TRBD1. Germline CDR1 and CDR2: MNHEY and SVGAGI. This CDR3 contains 12 residues. With 4 bases clipped from V and 13 bases from J, the junction kept 6 bases outside the gene matches. The DNA for the CDR3 is TGTGCCAGCAGTTGGGGGACAGGGGTTCTTTTCTTT. This gives the protein CASSWGTGVLFF.

In regard to this clone: Distinct nucleotide sequences in the sample also encode this CDR3. This chain connects TRBV9 to TRBJ1-2, with 8 bases that match TRBD1. From germline, CDR1 is SGDLS and CDR2 YYNGEE. J gave up 5 bases and V 2 bases, and 2 bases lay outside the gene matches. This CDR3 contains 13 residues. CDR3 protein: CASSVGQGYGYTF. CDR3 DNA sequence: TGTGCCAGCAGCGTCGGACAGGGATATGGCTACACCTTC. The variable domain in full, completed from reference TRBV9 and TRBJ1-2, reads DSGVTQTPKHLITATGQRVTLRCSPRSGDLSVYWYQQSLDQGLQFLIQYYNGEERAKGNILERFSAQQFPDLHSELNLSSLELGDSALYFCASSVGQGYGYTFGSGTRLTVV.

This clone appeared a single time. The V call is TRBV9, the J call TRBJ1-1; 8 bases are a match to TRBD1. The CDR3 has 17 residues. CDR1 is SGDLS, CDR2 YYNGEE, per germline. Trimming cost V 0 bases and J 2 bases; bases outside gene matches: 9. CDR3 sequence (DNA): TGTGCCAGCAGCGTAGGCCGGACAGGGCAAAGCAACACTGAAGCTTTCTTT. It yields the protein CASSVGRTGQSNTEAFF.

The chain joins TRBV21-1 to TRBJ2-3; the table's D call of TRBD1 was not tested on the DNA. TRBV21-1 is termed a pseudogene. The CDR3 sequence is 12 residues long. This CDR3 is CASIGGSDTQYF. CDR3 bases: TGTGCCAGCATAGGGGGTTCAGATACGCAGTATTTT.

J is TRBJ2-5 and V is TRBV25-1, with a weak D call TRBD1 (6 bases). The V end was cut by 4 bases, the J end by 2 bases, with 11 bases between. Germline-derived CDR1 and CDR2 are MGHDK and SYGVNS. This CDR3 region has 14 residues. The CDR3 DNA is TGTGCCAGCAGTGTCAGACAGGAACAAGAGACCCAGTACTTC. Residues: CASSVRQEQETQYF. Full variable domain (outside the CDR3, taken from reference TRBV25-1 and TRBJ2-5): EADIYQTPRYLVIGTGKKITLECSQTMGHDKMYWYQQDPGMELHLIHYSYGVNSTEKGDLSSESTVSRIRTEHFPLTLESARPSHTSQYLCASSVRQEQETQYFGPGTRLLVL.